This T cell receptor (beta chain) came from a study of blood T cell repertoires in COVID-19. For the study at large: The origin of the acute and convalescent COVID-19 samples was the United States, Italy and Spain. Nucleic acid was either cDNA or gDNA, and it came from T cells, B-cell-depleted T cells, or PBMCs.

In the authors' methods: It was from reference gene primer amplification that nucleated cell counts were estimated. Measured with immunoSEQ multiplex PCR; TCRdb has only the in-frame clones, and not every one. V and J calls plus clone size are reproduced from that table; the DNA served to infer D and trimming. The profile covers about 250,000 clones, with roughly 85% appearing a single time and 3% taken by the ten largest. This CDR3 region has 12 residues. Germline CDR1 SGHTA, CDR2 FQGTGA. Trimming cost V 5 bases and J 7 bases, with 11 bases left between them. The chain is built from TRBV7-3 and TRBJ1-1; D remains ambiguous. The receptor comes from a man between 18 and 29 years old with active or convalescent COVID-19. Sequenced material: peripheral blood. The DNA of the CDR3 is TGTGCCAGCAGCCCAGACAAGATTGAAGCTTTCTTT. As protein: CASSPDKIEAFF.